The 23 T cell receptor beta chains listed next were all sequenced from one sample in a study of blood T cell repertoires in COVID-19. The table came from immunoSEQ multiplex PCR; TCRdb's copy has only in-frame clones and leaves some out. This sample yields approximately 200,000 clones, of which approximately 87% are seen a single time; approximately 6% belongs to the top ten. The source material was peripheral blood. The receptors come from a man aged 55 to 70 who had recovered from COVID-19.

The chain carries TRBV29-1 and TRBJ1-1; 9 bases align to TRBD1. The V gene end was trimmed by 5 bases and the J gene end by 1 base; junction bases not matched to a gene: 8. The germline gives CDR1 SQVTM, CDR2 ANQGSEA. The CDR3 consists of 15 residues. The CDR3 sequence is CSVLGWGQGNTEAFF. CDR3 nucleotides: TGCAGCGTTCTGGGGTGGGGACAGGGGAACACTGAAGCTTTCTTT. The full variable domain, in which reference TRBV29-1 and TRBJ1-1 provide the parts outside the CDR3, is SAVISQKPSRDICQRGTSLTIQCQVDSQVTMMFWYRQQPGQSLTLIATANQGSEATYESGFVIDKFPISRPNLTFSTLTVSNMSPEDSSIYLCSVLGWGQGNTEAFFGQGTRLTVV.

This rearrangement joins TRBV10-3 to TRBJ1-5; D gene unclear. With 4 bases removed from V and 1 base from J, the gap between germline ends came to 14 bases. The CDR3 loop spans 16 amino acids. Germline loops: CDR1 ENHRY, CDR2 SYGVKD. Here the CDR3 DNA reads TGTGCCATCAGTGCCCACGGAGGGTCAAGCAATCAGCCCCAGCATTTT. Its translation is CAISAHGGSSNQPQHF.

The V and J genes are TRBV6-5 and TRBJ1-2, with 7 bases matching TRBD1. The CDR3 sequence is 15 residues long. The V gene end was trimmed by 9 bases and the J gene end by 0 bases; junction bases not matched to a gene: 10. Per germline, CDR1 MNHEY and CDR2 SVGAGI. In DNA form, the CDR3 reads TGTGCCAGTACAGACAGGGTCCCATCTAACTATGGCTACACCTTC. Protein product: CASTDRVPSNYGYTF.

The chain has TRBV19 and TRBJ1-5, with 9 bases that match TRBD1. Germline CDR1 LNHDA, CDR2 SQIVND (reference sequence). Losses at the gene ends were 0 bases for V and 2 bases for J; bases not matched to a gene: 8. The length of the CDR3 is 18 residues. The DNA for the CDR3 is TGTGCCAGTAGTATAGATCTGGACAGGGGCGTCGGCAATCAGCCCCAGCATTTT. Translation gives CASSIDLDRGVGNQPQHF. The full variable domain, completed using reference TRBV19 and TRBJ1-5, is DGGITQSPKYLFRKEGQNVTLSCEQNLNHDAMYWYRQDPGQGLRLIYYSQIVNDFQKGDIAEGYSVSREKKESFPLTVTSAQKNPTAFYLCASSIDLDRGVGNQPQHFGDGTRLSIL.

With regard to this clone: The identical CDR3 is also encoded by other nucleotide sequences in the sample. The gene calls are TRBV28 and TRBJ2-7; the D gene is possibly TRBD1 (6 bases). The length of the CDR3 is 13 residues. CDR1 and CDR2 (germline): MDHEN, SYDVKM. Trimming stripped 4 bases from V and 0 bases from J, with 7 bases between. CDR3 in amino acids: CASSSGDSYEQYF. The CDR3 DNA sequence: TGTGCCAGCAGTTCAGGGGACTCCTACGAGCAGTACTTC.

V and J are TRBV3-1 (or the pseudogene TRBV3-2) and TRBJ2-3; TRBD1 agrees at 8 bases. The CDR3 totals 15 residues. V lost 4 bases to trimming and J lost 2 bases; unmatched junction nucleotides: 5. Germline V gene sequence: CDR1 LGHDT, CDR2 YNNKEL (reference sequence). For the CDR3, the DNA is TGTGCCAGCAGCCTTCGACAGGGGTTCACAGATACGCAGTATTTT. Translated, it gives CASSLRQGFTDTQYF.

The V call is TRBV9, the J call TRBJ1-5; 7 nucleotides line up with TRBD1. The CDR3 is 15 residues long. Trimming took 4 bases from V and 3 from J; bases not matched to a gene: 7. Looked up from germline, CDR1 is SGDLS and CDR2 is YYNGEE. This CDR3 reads CASSSRDSVNQPQHF. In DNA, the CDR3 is TGTGCCAGCAGCTCTCGGGACAGCGTCAATCAGCCCCAGCATTTT.

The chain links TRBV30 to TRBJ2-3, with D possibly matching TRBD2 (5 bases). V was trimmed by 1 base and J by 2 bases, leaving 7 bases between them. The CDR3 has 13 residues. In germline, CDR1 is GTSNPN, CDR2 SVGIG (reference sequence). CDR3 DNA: TGTGCCTGGAGTGGGACTCACACAGATACGCAGTATTTT. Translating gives CAWSGTHTDTQYF.

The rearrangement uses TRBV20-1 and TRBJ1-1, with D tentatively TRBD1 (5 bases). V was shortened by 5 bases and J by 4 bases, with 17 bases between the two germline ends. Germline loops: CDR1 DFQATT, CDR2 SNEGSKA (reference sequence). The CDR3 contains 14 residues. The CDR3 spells CSARVGVGGTEAFF. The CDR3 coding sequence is TGCAGTGCTCGTGTTGGGGTCGGGGGCACTGAAGCTTTCTTT.

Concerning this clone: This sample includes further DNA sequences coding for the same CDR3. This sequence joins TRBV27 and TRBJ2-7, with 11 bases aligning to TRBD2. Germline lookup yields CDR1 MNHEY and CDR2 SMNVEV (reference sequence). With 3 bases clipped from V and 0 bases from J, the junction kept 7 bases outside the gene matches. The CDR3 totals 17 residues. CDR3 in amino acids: CASSFRLAGGSSYEQYF. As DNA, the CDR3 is TGTGCCAGCAGTTTTCGTCTAGCGGGAGGAAGCTCCTACGAGCAGTACTTC.

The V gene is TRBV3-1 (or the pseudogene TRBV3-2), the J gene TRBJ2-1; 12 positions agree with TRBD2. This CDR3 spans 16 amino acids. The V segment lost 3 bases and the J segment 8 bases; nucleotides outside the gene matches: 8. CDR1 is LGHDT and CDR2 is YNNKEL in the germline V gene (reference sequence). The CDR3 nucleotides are TGTGCCAGCAGCCAGTGGACTAGCGGGATGGGAGATGAGCAGTTCTTC. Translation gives CASSQWTSGMGDEQFF.

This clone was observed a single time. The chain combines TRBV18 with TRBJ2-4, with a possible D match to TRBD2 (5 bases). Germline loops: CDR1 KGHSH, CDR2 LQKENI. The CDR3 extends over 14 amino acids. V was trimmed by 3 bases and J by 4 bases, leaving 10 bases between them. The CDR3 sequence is CASSPVGEKNIQYF. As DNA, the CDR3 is TGTGCCAGCTCACCGGTGGGAGAGAAAAACATTCAGTACTTC.

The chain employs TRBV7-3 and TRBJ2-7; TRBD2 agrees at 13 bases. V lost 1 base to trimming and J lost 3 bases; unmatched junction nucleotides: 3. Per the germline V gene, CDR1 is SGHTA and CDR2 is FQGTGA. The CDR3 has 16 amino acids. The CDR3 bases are TGTGCCAGCAGCTTAAATGGACTAGCGGGAGTCTACGAGCAGTACTTC. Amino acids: CASSLNGLAGVYEQYF.

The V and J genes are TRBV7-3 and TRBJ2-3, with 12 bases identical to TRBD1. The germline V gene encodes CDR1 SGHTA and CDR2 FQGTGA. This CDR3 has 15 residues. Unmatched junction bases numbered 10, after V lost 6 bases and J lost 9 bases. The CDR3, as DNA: TGTGCCAGCAGTCGAGAAGGGACAGGGGGCGCAACGCAGTATTTT. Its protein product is CASSREGTGGATQYF. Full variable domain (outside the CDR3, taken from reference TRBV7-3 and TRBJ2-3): GAGVSQTPSNKVTEKGKYVELRCDPISGHTALYWYRQSLGQGPEFLIYFQGTGAADDSGLPNDRFFAVRPEGSVSTLKIQRTERGDSAVYLCASSREGTGGATQYFGPGTRLTVL.

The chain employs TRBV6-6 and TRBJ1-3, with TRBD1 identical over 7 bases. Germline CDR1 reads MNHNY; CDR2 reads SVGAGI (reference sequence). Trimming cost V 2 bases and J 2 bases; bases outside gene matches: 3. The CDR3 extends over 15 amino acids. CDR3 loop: CASSYDTGAGNTIYF. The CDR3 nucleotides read TGTGCCAGCAGTTACGACACAGGGGCTGGAAACACCATATATTTT.

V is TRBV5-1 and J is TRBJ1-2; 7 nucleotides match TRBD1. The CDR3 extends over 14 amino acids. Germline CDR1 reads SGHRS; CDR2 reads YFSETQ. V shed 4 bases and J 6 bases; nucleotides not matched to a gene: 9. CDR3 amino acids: CASSPQGELNGYTF. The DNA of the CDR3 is TGCGCCAGCAGCCCCCAGGGGGAATTGAATGGCTACACCTTC.

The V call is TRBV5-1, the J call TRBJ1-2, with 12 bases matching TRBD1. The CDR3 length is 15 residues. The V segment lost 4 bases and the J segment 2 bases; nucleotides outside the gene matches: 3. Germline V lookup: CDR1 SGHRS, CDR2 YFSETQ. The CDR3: CASSGGTGGNYGYTF. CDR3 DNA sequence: TGCGCCAGCAGCGGAGGGACAGGGGGCAACTATGGCTACACCTTC.

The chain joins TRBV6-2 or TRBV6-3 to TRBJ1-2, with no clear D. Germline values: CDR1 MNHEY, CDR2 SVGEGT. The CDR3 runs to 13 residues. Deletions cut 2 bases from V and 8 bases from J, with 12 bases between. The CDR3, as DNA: TGTGCCAGCAGTTACGGCGGGATTCGGGGCTACACCTTC. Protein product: CASSYGGIRGYTF.

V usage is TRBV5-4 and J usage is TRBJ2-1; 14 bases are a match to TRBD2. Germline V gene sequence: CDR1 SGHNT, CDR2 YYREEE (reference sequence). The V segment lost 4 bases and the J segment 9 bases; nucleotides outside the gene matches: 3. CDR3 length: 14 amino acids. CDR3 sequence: CASSVGLAGGEQFF. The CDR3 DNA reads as TGTGCCAGCAGCGTCGGACTAGCGGGGGGTGAGCAGTTCTTC.

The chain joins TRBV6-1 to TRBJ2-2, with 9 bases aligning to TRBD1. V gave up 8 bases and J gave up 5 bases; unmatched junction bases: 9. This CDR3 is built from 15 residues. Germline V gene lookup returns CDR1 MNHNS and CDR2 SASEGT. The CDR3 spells CASGLQGAPTGELFF. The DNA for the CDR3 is TGTGCCAGCGGACTACAGGGGGCTCCAACCGGGGAGCTGTTTTTT.

CDR3 in DNA: TGTGCCAGCAGTTCCGGGACAGGGCCGTTCGAGCAGTACTTC. It yields the protein CASSSGTGPFEQYF. The chain carries TRBV25-1 and TRBJ2-7; TRBD1 matches 9 bases. Germline V lookup: CDR1 MGHDK, CDR2 SYGVNS. With V trimmed by 5 bases and J by 6 bases, 8 bases remained unmatched. The CDR3 has 14 residues.

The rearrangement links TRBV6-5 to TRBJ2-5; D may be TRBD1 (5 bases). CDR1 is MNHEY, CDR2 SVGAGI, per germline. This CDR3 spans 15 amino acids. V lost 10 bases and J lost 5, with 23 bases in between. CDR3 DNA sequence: TGTGCCACGACAGTGAACCCATCCCCAGCGGAGACCCAGTACTTC. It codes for CATTVNPSPAETQYF.

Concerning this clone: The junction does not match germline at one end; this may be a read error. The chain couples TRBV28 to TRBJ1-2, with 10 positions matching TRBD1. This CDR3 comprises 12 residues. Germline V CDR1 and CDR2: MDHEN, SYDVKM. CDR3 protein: CASSIVLGQGHF. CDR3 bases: TGTGCCAGCAGCATAGTCCTGGGACAGGGGCACTTC.